Described below is a single T cell receptor (beta chain) sequence and its context. Antigen specificity is unknown. Method: immunoSEQ multiplex PCR; TCRdb's copy keeps in-frame clones and lacks some. This sample yields about 140,000 clones, of which approximately 92% are seen a single time; about 5% belongs to the top ten. The sample is drawn from a study of T cell responses to AZD1222 COVID-19 vaccine. The study's findings and limits: Nearly half of spike-specific TCRs reportedly go after variant regions that carry no mutations. Females outnumbered males among donors, who were mostly white British; clonal diversity was possibly underestimated.

The clonotype originates from an adult in good health. The material was peripheral blood, obtained on day 0 of AZD1222 vaccination.

CDR3 protein: CASSSLAGRSADTQYF. CDR3 nucleotides: TGTGCCAGCAGTTCGCTAGCGGGGCGCTCTGCAGATACGCAGTATTTT. The chain is built from TRBV28 and TRBJ2-3, with 9 bases identical to TRBD2. This CDR3 has 16 residues. The junction had 9 bases not matched to a gene; V was cut back by 4 bases and J by 4 bases. Germline CDR1 MDHEN, CDR2 SYDVKM.